The rows below give T cell receptor beta chains drawn from one sample of a study of PD-L1 blockade in urothelial cancer. Only in-frame clones appear in the TCRdb table, and some are missing; sequencing was by immunoSEQ multiplex PCR. This sample has about 95,000 clones, with more than 75% found just once. Sequenced material: PBMCs, taken around atezolizumab (anti-PD-L1) treatment. The receptors stem from a man in his sixties with urothelial cancer. Each CDR3 is given with its conserved first and last residue. The order of the fields is V gene, J gene, clone size, CDR3 length, D gene, CDR3 protein, CDR3 DNA. The D gene is left open where the match is weak. Only some rows state a clone size, as once, few, many or a class for expanded clones.

TRBV6-1	TRBJ2-7	.	14	TRBD2	CASSASPGRNEQYF	TGTGCCAGCAGTGCCTCTCCCGGGAGGAACGAGCAGTACTTC
TRBV30	TRBJ2-7	.	12	.	CAWSVRGYEQYF	TGTGCCTGGAGTGTACGGGGATACGAGCAGTACTTC
TRBV2	TRBJ2-7	.	13	.	CASAQDGTVEQYF	TGTGCCAGCGCCCAGGATGGAACTGTCGAGCAGTACTTC
TRBV27	TRBJ2-2	.	16	TRBD2	CASSHLADPGGGELFF	TGTGCCAGCAGCCACTTAGCGGACCCGGGAGGCGGGGAGCTGTTTTTT
TRBV7-2	TRBJ1-2	.	15	TRBD1	CASSLRDRDAYGYTF	TGTGCCAGCAGCCTCCGGGACAGGGACGCCTATGGCTACACCTTC
TRBV5-1	TRBJ2-5	.	13	.	CASSSGDAETQYF	TGCGCCAGCAGCTCAGGGGACGCGGAGACCCAGTACTTC
TRBV30	TRBJ1-4	.	13	TRBD1	CAWSQQGGEKLFF	TGTGCCTGGAGCCAGCAGGGGGGAGAAAAACTGTTTTTT
TRBV27	TRBJ2-7	.	14	.	CASSLSYDNYEQYF	TGTGCCAGCAGTTTATCGTACGACAACTACGAGCAGTACTTC
TRBV7-2	TRBJ2-7	.	14	.	CASSLAGSPYEQYF	TGTGCCAGCAGCTTAGCGGGCAGCCCCTACGAGCAGTACTTC
TRBV9	TRBJ2-5	once	13	.	CASNMGAGETQYF	TGTGCCAGCAACATGGGGGCAGGGGAGACCCAGTACTTC
TRBV27	TRBJ2-2	.	15	.	CASSIFGRNTGELFF	TGTGCCAGCAGTATTTTCGGGAGGAACACCGGGGAGCTGTTTTTT
TRBV27	TRBJ1-1	.	16	TRBD1	CASSLRDRRLGTEAFF	TGTGCCAGCAGTTTAAGGGACAGGCGCCTCGGCACTGAAGCTTTCTTT
TRBV7-9	TRBJ2-1	.	14	TRBD1	CASSTTGGYNEQFF	TGTGCCAGCAGTACGACAGGGGGCTACAATGAGCAGTTCTTC
TRBV9	TRBJ2-3	.	14	.	CASSVGQSTDTQYF	TGTGCCAGCAGCGTAGGGCAGAGCACAGATACGCAGTATTTT
TRBV18	TRBJ1-4	once	14	.	CASSPTKIGEKLFF	TGTGCCAGCTCACCCACTAAGATAGGTGAAAAACTGTTTTTT
TRBV6-1	TRBJ2-5	.	13	TRBD1	CASNQGAEETQYF	TGTGCCAGCAATCAGGGGGCAGAAGAGACCCAGTACTTC
TRBV7-9	TRBJ1-4	.	14	TRBD1	CASGRTGGIEKLFF	TGTGCCAGCGGAAGGACAGGGGGCATTGAAAAACTGTTTTTT
TRBV6-1	TRBJ2-5	.	13	.	CASRTGAGGTQYF	TGTGCCAGCAGAACAGGGGCGGGGGGGACCCAGTACTTC
TRBV5-1	TRBJ2-7	.	15	TRBD1	CASSSRGQGPYEQYF	TGCGCCAGCAGCTCGCGAGGACAGGGGCCCTACGAGCAGTACTTC
TRBV29-1	TRBJ2-3	.	15	TRBD1	CSAAMGQGVTDTQYF	TGCAGCGCTGCCATGGGACAGGGGGTTACAGATACGCAGTATTTT
TRBV6-5	TRBJ2-5	once	12	TRBD2	CASGAGIETQYF	TGTGCCAGTGGAGCGGGGATAGAGACCCAGTACTTC
TRBV19	TRBJ1-6	.	20	TRBD1	CASSLREGDSLTRGNSPLHF	TGTGCCAGTAGTCTTAGAGAAGGGGACAGCCTCACGCGCGGTAATTCACCCCTCCACTTT
TRBV28	TRBJ2-7	.	15	.	CASSLTGVVSYEQYF	TGTGCCAGCAGTTTGACAGGCGTAGTCTCCTACGAGCAGTACTTC
TRBV29-1	TRBJ1-5	.	14	.	CSGYRAWSNQPQHF	TGCAGCGGCTACAGGGCGTGGAGCAATCAGCCCCAGCATTTT
TRBV30	TRBJ1-5	.	15	.	CAWSVFIRSHQPQHF	TGTGCCTGGAGTGTATTTATACGGTCACATCAGCCCCAGCATTTT
TRBV27	TRBJ2-7	.	13	.	CASSLAAPHEQYF	TGTGCCAGCAGTTTGGCGGCACCCCACGAGCAGTACTTC
TRBV7-8	TRBJ2-7	.	16	TRBD2	CASSSYRLAGAYEQYF	TGTGCCAGCAGCTCCTACCGACTAGCGGGGGCCTACGAGCAGTACTTC
TRBV2	TRBJ1-5	.	16	TRBD1	CASGGTVVYSNQPQHF	TGTGCCAGCGGAGGGACAGTCGTCTATAGCAATCAGCCCCAGCATTTT
TRBV4-2	TRBJ2-2	.	16	.	CASSREEGFSTGELFF	TGTGCCAGCAGCCGAGAGGAGGGTTTCTCCACCGGGGAGCTGTTTTTT
TRBV19	TRBJ2-2	once	16	.	CASSIERQVNTGELFF	TGTGCCAGTAGTATAGAGAGACAGGTGAACACCGGGGAGCTGTTTTTT
TRBV7-3	TRBJ1-2	.	15	TRBD1	CASSPGTGTAYGYTF	TGTGCCAGCAGCCCCGGGACAGGGACGGCCTATGGCTACACCTTC
TRBV6-5	TRBJ1-6	few	12	.	CASSYRGSPLHF	TGTGCCAGCAGTTATCGGGGTTCACCCCTCCACTTT
TRBV18	TRBJ1-4	.	16	.	CASSPPQGATNEKLFF	TGTGCCAGCTCACCGCCACAGGGAGCAACTAATGAAAAACTGTTTTTT
TRBV9	TRBJ1-1	.	14	.	CASSPQTGNTEAFF	TGTGCCAGCAGCCCCCAGACAGGGAACACTGAAGCTTTCTTT
TRBV25-1	TRBJ2-3	.	11	.	CASGLLNTQYF	TGTGCCAGCGGACTCCTGAATACGCAGTATTTT
TRBV23-1	TRBJ2-5	.	14	TRBD2	CASSASGGPPTQYF	TGCGCCAGCAGTGCTAGCGGGGGGCCCCCCACCCAGTACTTC
TRBV25-1	TRBJ2-2	once	16	TRBD1	CASSDPGQGGTGELFF	TGTGCCAGCAGTGACCCGGGACAGGGTGGGACCGGGGAGCTGTTTTTT
TRBV6-6	TRBJ2-7	.	15	TRBD2	CASSSLAGSAYEQYF	TGTGCCAGCAGTTCGCTAGCGGGGTCCGCCTACGAGCAGTACTTC
TRBV6-1	TRBJ2-7	.	14	TRBD2	CASSEYGSGKEQYF	TGTGCCAGCAGTGAATACGGTAGCGGGAAAGAGCAGTACTTC
TRBV18	TRBJ2-2	.	16	TRBD2	CASSPGTSGSSGELFF	TGTGCCAGCTCACCTGGGACTAGCGGGAGTTCCGGGGAGCTGTTTTTT
TRBV30	TRBJ1-2	once	14	.	CAWTSPGLNYGYTF	TGTGCCTGGACCTCCCCAGGCCTTAACTATGGCTACACCTTC
TRBV7-8	TRBJ1-1	.	15	TRBD1	CASSSGQGGITEAFF	TGTGCCAGCAGCTCGGGACAGGGGGGAATAACTGAAGCTTTCTTT
TRBV10-3	TRBJ2-2	.	15	.	CAISESSRGIGELFF	TGTGCCATCAGTGAGTCGAGTCGGGGGATCGGGGAGCTGTTTTTT
TRBV29-1	TRBJ1-5	.	12	.	CSAQGVDQPQHF	TGCAGCGCCCAAGGGGTGGATCAGCCCCAGCATTTT
TRBV18	TRBJ1-5	.	15	.	CASSPGGAGNQPQHF	TGTGCCAGCTCACCAGGGGGCGCGGGCAATCAGCCCCAGCATTTT
TRBV19	TRBJ1-5	.	14	TRBD1	CASSIAGGKQPQHF	TGTGCCAGTAGTATAGCAGGGGGCAAACAGCCCCAGCATTTT
TRBV7-9	TRBJ1-2	.	13	TRBD1	CASSFRTGDGYTF	TGTGCCAGCAGCTTTCGGACAGGGGATGGCTACACCTTC
TRBV30	TRBJ2-7	.	11	.	CAWSSGFLQYF	TGTGCCTGGAGTTCCGGTTTTCTGCAGTACTTC
TRBV20-1	TRBJ1-2	.	11	.	CSVGRVDGYTF	TGCAGTGTCGGCAGGGTAGATGGCTACACCTTC
TRBV5-5	TRBJ1-3	.	16	.	CASSLAGVSSGNTIYF	TGTGCCAGCAGCTTGGCAGGGGTCAGCTCTGGAAACACCATATATTTT
TRBV5-5	TRBJ2-5	once	14	TRBD1	CASSRTGGRETQYF	TGTGCCAGCAGCCGAACAGGGGGCCGAGAGACCCAGTACTTC
TRBV25-1	TRBJ2-5	.	13	TRBD1	CASRPGTEETQYF	TGTGCCAGTAGACCCGGGACAGAAGAGACCCAGTACTTC
TRBV6-1	TRBJ1-5	.	13	.	CASRSRALQPQHF	TGTGCCAGCAGAAGCAGGGCCCTTCAGCCCCAGCATTTT
TRBV28	TRBJ1-1	.	15	.	CASSLEGRRRQQAFF	TGTGCCAGCAGTTTAGAAGGCCGTCGGAGACAGCAAGCTTTCTTT